These T cell receptor beta chains were read from a single sample in a study of vaccination effects on CD4 cells after COVID-19. Produced via immunoSEQ multiplex PCR; TCRdb's table is partial and in-frame only. The table lists about 24,000 clones, approximately 74% of them singletons, with roughly 3.5% in the top ten. These TCRs are of unknown antigen specificity. The sequencing used CD4+ T cells from PBMCs cultured with SARS-CoV-2 spike peptides, collected before COVID-19 vaccination. All receptors come from a human donor who received a COVID-19 vaccine. Both conserved end residues are trimmed from each CDR3.

j_gene: TRBJ1-2; v_gene: TRBV12-3/TRBV12-4; CDR3aa: ASSLIPYEGYT
j_gene: TRBJ1-5; v_gene: TRBV5-1; CDR3aa: ASSLRAGSDQPQH
j_gene: TRBJ2-3; v_gene: TRBV30; CDR3aa: AWRLLSTDTQY
j_gene: TRBJ1-2; v_gene: TRBV6-4; CDR3aa: ASSEDSNYGYT
j_gene: TRBJ1-3; v_gene: TRBV7-2; CDR3aa: ASSLAAGADTIY
j_gene: TRBJ1-3; v_gene: TRBV5-1; CDR3aa: ASSLTGQGRNTIY
j_gene: TRBJ1-2; v_gene: TRBV3-1/TRBV3-2; CDR3aa: ASSPTFQGGYGYT
j_gene: TRBJ1-1; v_gene: TRBV5-4; CDR3aa: ASSPNPRAEAF
j_gene: TRBJ1-1; v_gene: TRBV7-2; CDR3aa: ASSPGQGSYEAF
j_gene: TRBJ2-5; v_gene: TRBV27; CDR3aa: ASSLGQGHIGETQY
j_gene: TRBJ1-1; v_gene: TRBV30; CDR3aa: AWREIQGPKTEAF
j_gene: TRBJ2-5; v_gene: TRBV27; CDR3aa: ASSPRGRETQY
j_gene: TRBJ1-1; v_gene: TRBV20-1; CDR3aa: SASKDSNPGTF
j_gene: TRBJ2-2; v_gene: TRBV2; CDR3aa: ASRLDGYTGELF
j_gene: TRBJ2-5; v_gene: TRBV18; CDR3aa: ASSPPGGVGETQY
j_gene: TRBJ1-3; v_gene: TRBV5-5; CDR3aa: ASSLVGQLSGNTIY
j_gene: TRBJ1-3; v_gene: TRBV7-8; CDR3aa: ASSLRLQRSFSGNTIY
j_gene: TRBJ2-7; v_gene: TRBV19; CDR3aa: ASSILPSPGGYEQY
j_gene: TRBJ2-7; v_gene: TRBV9; CDR3aa: ASSAHRGLGEQY
j_gene: TRBJ1-5; v_gene: TRBV7-2; CDR3aa: ASSLGTGAVGYQPQH
j_gene: TRBJ2-7; v_gene: TRBV19; CDR3aa: ASRDSAYEQY
j_gene: TRBJ2-2; v_gene: TRBV5-1; CDR3aa: ASSPQGPTGELF
j_gene: TRBJ2-1; v_gene: TRBV10-3; CDR3aa: AISELAGGDEQF
j_gene: TRBJ2-7; v_gene: TRBV27; CDR3aa: ASSIDRGPYEQY
j_gene: TRBJ1-3; v_gene: TRBV18; CDR3aa: ASSPVTGENTIY
j_gene: TRBJ2-2; v_gene: TRBV24-1; CDR3aa: ATSDVGQVVTGELF
j_gene: TRBJ2-1; v_gene: TRBV6-1; CDR3aa: ASSVSGRGGTYNEQF
j_gene: TRBJ2-3; v_gene: TRBV19; CDR3aa: ASSRPGQGTDTQY
j_gene: TRBJ2-1; v_gene: TRBV10-2; CDR3aa: ASRPGLAGGSSYNEQF
j_gene: TRBJ1-5; v_gene: TRBV2; CDR3aa: ASSEQGRNQPQH
j_gene: TRBJ2-5; v_gene: TRBV11-2; CDR3aa: ASSLGTSGPETQY